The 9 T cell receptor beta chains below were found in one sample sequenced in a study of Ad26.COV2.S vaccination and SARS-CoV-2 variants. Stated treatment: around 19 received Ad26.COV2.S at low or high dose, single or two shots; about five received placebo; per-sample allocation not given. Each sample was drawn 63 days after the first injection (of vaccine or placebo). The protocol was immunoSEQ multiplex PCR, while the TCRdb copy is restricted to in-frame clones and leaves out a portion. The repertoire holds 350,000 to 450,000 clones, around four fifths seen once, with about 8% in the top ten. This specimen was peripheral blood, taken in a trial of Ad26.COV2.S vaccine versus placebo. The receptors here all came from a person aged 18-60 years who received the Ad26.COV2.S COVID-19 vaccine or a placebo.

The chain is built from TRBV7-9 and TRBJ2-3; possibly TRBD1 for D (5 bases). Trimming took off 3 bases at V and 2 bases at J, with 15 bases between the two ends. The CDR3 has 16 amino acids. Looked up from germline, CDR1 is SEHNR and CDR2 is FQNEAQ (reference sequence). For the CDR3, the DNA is TGTGCCAGCAGCTTCCCAGAAGGGGATGTCACAGATACGCAGTATTTT. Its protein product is CASSFPEGDVTDTQYF.

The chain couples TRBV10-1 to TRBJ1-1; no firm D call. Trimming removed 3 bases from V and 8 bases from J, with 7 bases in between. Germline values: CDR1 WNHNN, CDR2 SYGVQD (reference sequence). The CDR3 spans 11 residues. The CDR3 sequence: CASSDGQEAFF. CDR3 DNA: TGCGCCAGCAGTGACGGTCAAGAAGCTTTCTTT.

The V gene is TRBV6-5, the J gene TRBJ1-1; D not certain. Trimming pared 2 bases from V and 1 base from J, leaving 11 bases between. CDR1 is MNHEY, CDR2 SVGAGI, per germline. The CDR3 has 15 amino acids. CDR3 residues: CASSYIRSTNTEAFF. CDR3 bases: TGTGCCAGCAGTTACATACGGTCTACGAACACTGAAGCTTTCTTT.

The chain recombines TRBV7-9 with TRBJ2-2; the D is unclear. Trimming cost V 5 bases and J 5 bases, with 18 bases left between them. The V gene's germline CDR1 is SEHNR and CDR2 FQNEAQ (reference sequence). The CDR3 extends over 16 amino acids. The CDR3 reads CASSPPGLLRTGELFF. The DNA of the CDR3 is TGTGCCAGCAGCCCCCCGGGCCTTCTGAGGACCGGGGAGCTGTTTTTT.

The CDR3 spells CAISPGLAGGYNEQFF. CDR3 bases: TGTGCCATCAGCCCTGGACTAGCGGGGGGATACAATGAGCAGTTCTTC. The chain carries TRBV10-3 and TRBJ2-1; 14 bases map to TRBD2. The CDR3 has 16 amino acids. CDR1 is ENHRY, CDR2 SYGVKD, per germline. With 6 bases clipped from V and 4 bases from J, the junction kept 5 bases outside the gene matches.

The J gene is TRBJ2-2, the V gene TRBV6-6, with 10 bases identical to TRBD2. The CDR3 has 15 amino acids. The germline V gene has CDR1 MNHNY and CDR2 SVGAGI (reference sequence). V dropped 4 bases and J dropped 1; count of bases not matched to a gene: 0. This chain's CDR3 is CASSSSGGNTGELFF. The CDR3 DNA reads TGTGCCAGCAGTTCTAGCGGGGGGAACACCGGGGAGCTGTTTTTT.

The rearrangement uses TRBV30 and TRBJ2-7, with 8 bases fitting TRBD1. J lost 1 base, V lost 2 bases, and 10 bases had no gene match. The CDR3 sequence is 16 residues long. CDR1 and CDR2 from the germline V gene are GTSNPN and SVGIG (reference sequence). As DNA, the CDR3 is TGTGCCTGGAGTAAATACCGGGACAGGTTATCCTACGAGCAGTACTTC. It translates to CAWSKYRDRLSYEQYF.

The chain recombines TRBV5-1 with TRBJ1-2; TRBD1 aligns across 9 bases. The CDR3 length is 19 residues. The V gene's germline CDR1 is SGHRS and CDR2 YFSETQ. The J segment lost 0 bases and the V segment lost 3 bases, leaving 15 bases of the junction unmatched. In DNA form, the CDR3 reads TGCGCCAGCAGCTATTACAGGGGGCTAGCCTCCCCCTCTAACTATGGCTACACCTTC. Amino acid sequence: CASSYYRGLASPSNYGYTF.

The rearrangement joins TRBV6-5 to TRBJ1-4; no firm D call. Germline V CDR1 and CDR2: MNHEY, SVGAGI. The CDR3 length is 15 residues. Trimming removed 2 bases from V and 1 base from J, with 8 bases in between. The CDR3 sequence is CASSYGGRTNEKLFF. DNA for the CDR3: TGTGCCAGCAGTTACGGCGGGAGAACTAATGAAAAACTGTTTTTT.